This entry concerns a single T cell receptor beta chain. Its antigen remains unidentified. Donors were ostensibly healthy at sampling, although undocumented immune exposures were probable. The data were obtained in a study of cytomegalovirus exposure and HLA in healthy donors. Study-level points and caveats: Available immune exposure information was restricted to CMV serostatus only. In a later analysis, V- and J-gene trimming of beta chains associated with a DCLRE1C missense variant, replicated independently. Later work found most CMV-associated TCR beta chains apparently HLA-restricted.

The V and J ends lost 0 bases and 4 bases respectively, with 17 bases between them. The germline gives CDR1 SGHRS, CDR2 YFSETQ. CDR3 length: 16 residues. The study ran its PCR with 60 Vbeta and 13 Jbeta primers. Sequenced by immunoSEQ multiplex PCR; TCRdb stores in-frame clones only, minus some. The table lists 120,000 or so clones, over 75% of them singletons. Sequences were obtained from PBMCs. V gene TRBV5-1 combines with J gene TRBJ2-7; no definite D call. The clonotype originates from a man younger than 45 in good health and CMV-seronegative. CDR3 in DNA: TGCGCCAGCAGCTTGGACTATCGGGTTACAAGTTACGAGCAGTACTTC. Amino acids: CASSLDYRVTSYEQYF.